A selection of T cell receptor beta chains follows, all from one sample in a study of cytomegalovirus exposure and HLA in healthy donors. Repertoires were generated with immunoSEQ multiplex PCR, while TCRdb's copy carries only in-frame clones and drops some. The sample lists about 92,000 clones; about 94% were seen once. Sequenced input: PBMCs. Receptor source: a woman younger than 45 in good health and CMV-seropositive. CDR3s include the opening cysteine and the closing phenylalanine or tryptophan. The D gene is left open where the match is weak. Clone size is stated in some rows and not others, as once, few, many or a class when expanded.

V gene: TRBV9
clone size: .
D gene: .
J gene: TRBJ2-1
CDR3 DNA: TGTGCCAGCAGCGTAGAAGCAAAGGAGCAGTTCTTC
CDR3 protein: CASSVEAKEQFF

V gene: TRBV5-6
clone size: .
D gene: .
J gene: TRBJ2-5
CDR3 DNA: TGTGCCAGCAGCACCCGGGGCGCCGTAGCGGCGATAGAGACCCAGTACTTC
CDR3 protein: CASSTRGAVAAIETQYF

V gene: TRBV4-1
clone size: .
D gene: TRBD1
J gene: TRBJ1-5
CDR3 DNA: TGCGCCAGCACCCCCGACAGGGTGTCGGTTCAGCCCCAGCATTTT
CDR3 protein: CASTPDRVSVQPQHF

V gene: TRBV29-1
clone size: .
D gene: TRBD1
J gene: TRBJ1-2
CDR3 DNA: TGCAGCGTTACCAACGACAGGGAAGCTAACTATGGCTACACCTTC
CDR3 protein: CSVTNDREANYGYTF

V gene: TRBV9
clone size: .
D gene: TRBD2
J gene: TRBJ2-1
CDR3 DNA: TGTGCCAGCAGTCCAAGGGAGGGAGGAGCCTACAATGAGCAGTTCTTC
CDR3 protein: CASSPREGGAYNEQFF

V gene: TRBV7-2
clone size: .
D gene: TRBD1
J gene: TRBJ2-5
CDR3 DNA: TGTGCCAGCAGCTTAGGACAGGGATGGGGAGAGACCCAGTACTTC
CDR3 protein: CASSLGQGWGETQYF

V gene: TRBV27
clone size: .
D gene: TRBD2
J gene: TRBJ2-7
CDR3 DNA: TGTGCCAGCAGTTACCAACCCAGAGCGGGAGGCCCCTACGAGCAGTACTTC
CDR3 protein: CASSYQPRAGGPYEQYF

V gene: TRBV9
clone size: .
D gene: .
J gene: TRBJ2-5
CDR3 DNA: TGTGCCAGCAGCGTAAGGACGGCGGAGGGAACCCAGTACTTC
CDR3 protein: CASSVRTAEGTQYF

V gene: TRBV7-6
clone size: .
D gene: .
J gene: TRBJ2-1
CDR3 DNA: TGTGCCAGCAGCCCAAGTGGGTGGCGGGAAGGGTATGAGCAGTTCTTC
CDR3 protein: CASSPSGWREGYEQFF

V gene: TRBV7-9
clone size: .
D gene: .
J gene: TRBJ2-7
CDR3 DNA: TGTGCCAGCAGCACAACCGATCACTACGAGCAGTACTTC
CDR3 protein: CASSTTDHYEQYF

V gene: TRBV5-1
clone size: .
D gene: .
J gene: TRBJ1-1
CDR3 DNA: TGCGCCAGCAGCTTGGAGGGGATAAACACTGAAGCTTTCTTT
CDR3 protein: CASSLEGINTEAFF

V gene: TRBV18
clone size: once
D gene: .
J gene: TRBJ2-3
CDR3 DNA: TGTGCCAGCTCACCACCTCTGGCGGGTCGGGATACGCAGTATTTT
CDR3 protein: CASSPPLAGRDTQYF

V gene: TRBV2
clone size: .
D gene: .
J gene: TRBJ1-5
CDR3 DNA: TGTGCCAGTAACGGGGGAATCGGTCAGCCCCAGCATTTT
CDR3 protein: CASNGGIGQPQHF

V gene: TRBV11-1
clone size: .
D gene: TRBD2
J gene: TRBJ2-7
CDR3 DNA: TGTGCCAGCAGCTTAGCGGGAGGGTCCTACGAGCAGTACTTC
CDR3 protein: CASSLAGGSYEQYF

V gene: TRBV28
clone size: .
D gene: .
J gene: TRBJ2-6
CDR3 DNA: TGTGCCAGCAACCAGGGAACCTCTGGGGCCAACGTCCTGACTTTC
CDR3 protein: CASNQGTSGANVLTF

V gene: TRBV19
clone size: .
D gene: TRBD2
J gene: TRBJ2-7
CDR3 DNA: TGTGCCAGTAGTACGCGACTAGCGGGAGGTTCCGGCTACGAGCAGTACTTC
CDR3 protein: CASSTRLAGGSGYEQYF

V gene: TRBV19
clone size: .
D gene: .
J gene: TRBJ2-2
CDR3 DNA: TGTGCCACCAGAGGGCCCACCGGGGAGCTGTTTTTT
CDR3 protein: CATRGPTGELFF

V gene: TRBV30
clone size: few
D gene: .
J gene: TRBJ2-7
CDR3 DNA: TGTGCCTGGGCCACCGGAGGGTCCGGCTCCTACGAGCAGTACTTC
CDR3 protein: CAWATGGSGSYEQYF

V gene: TRBV5-6
clone size: .
D gene: TRBD1
J gene: TRBJ2-2
CDR3 DNA: TGTGCCAGCAGACCGCAGGGGGCGGGCACCGGGGAGCTGTTTTTT
CDR3 protein: CASRPQGAGTGELFF

V gene: TRBV6-5
clone size: .
D gene: .
J gene: TRBJ1-2
CDR3 DNA: TGTGCCAGCAATACTAACTATGGCTACACCTTC
CDR3 protein: CASNTNYGYTF

V gene: TRBV15
clone size: once
D gene: .
J gene: TRBJ1-1
CDR3 DNA: TGTGCCACCAGCAGAGATCCCCGGGGGGGCCTTAGCACTGAAGCTTTCTTT
CDR3 protein: CATSRDPRGGLSTEAFF

V gene: TRBV6-6
clone size: .
D gene: TRBD1
J gene: TRBJ1-1
CDR3 DNA: TGTGCCAGCAGTCAAATACAGGGGAAAACGTCTGAAGCTTTCTTT
CDR3 protein: CASSQIQGKTSEAFF

V gene: TRBV30
clone size: .
D gene: .
J gene: TRBJ1-2
CDR3 DNA: TGTGCCTGGAGTGTCCTCAGGGGCTATGGCTACACCTTC
CDR3 protein: CAWSVLRGYGYTF

V gene: TRBV28
clone size: .
D gene: .
J gene: TRBJ1-4
CDR3 DNA: TGTGCCAGCAGCGTGCTCCCCGGGTCGGCTGAAAAACTGTTTTTT
CDR3 protein: CASSVLPGSAEKLFF

V gene: TRBV7-9
clone size: .
D gene: TRBD1
J gene: TRBJ2-5
CDR3 DNA: TGTGCCAGCAGCTCCACTCGGACAGGGCCAGAGACCCAGTACTTC
CDR3 protein: CASSSTRTGPETQYF

V gene: TRBV5-4
clone size: .
D gene: .
J gene: TRBJ2-7
CDR3 DNA: TGTGCCAGCAGCTTGGGTCTAAACGAGCAGTACTTC
CDR3 protein: CASSLGLNEQYF

V gene: TRBV25-1
clone size: .
D gene: TRBD1
J gene: TRBJ2-5
CDR3 DNA: TGTGCCAGCAGGGCAATATATCGGACAGGGCTAGAGACCCAGTACTTC
CDR3 protein: CASRAIYRTGLETQYF

V gene: TRBV28
clone size: .
D gene: TRBD1
J gene: TRBJ2-7
CDR3 DNA: TGTGCCAGCAGTTCACTTCCGGGACAGGGTGACTACGAGCAGTACTTC
CDR3 protein: CASSSLPGQGDYEQYF

V gene: TRBV4-3
clone size: .
D gene: .
J gene: TRBJ1-1
CDR3 DNA: TGCGCCAGCAGCCAAGGACAGAACACTGAAGCTTTCTTT
CDR3 protein: CASSQGQNTEAFF

V gene: TRBV9
clone size: .
D gene: .
J gene: TRBJ2-3
CDR3 DNA: TGTGCCAGCAGCGTAGGGGCTAGCGGGACAGGTACGCAGTATTTT
CDR3 protein: CASSVGASGTGTQYF

V gene: TRBV28
clone size: .
D gene: .
J gene: TRBJ2-3
CDR3 DNA: TGTGCCAGCAGGCCCGGCCCGGGACTGGGAGCCACAGATACGCAGTATTTT
CDR3 protein: CASRPGPGLGATDTQYF

V gene: TRBV5-6
clone size: once
D gene: .
J gene: TRBJ2-1
CDR3 DNA: TGTGCCAGCAGCTTGTTTCTAGGAGGTTCCTACAATGAGCAGTTCTTC
CDR3 protein: CASSLFLGGSYNEQFF

V gene: TRBV30
clone size: .
D gene: .
J gene: TRBJ2-1
CDR3 DNA: TGTGCCTGGATCGGGGGAAGTTACAATGAGCAGTTCTTC
CDR3 protein: CAWIGGSYNEQFF

V gene: TRBV28
clone size: .
D gene: .
J gene: TRBJ2-1
CDR3 DNA: TGTGCCAGCAGGGACGGGACAAAGAGCTCCTACAATGAGCAGTTCTTC
CDR3 protein: CASRDGTKSSYNEQFF

V gene: TRBV12-5
clone size: .
D gene: .
J gene: TRBJ2-3
CDR3 DNA: TGTGCTAGTGGTTTGGATAGCGGAGGGCAGTATTTT
CDR3 protein: CASGLDSGGQYF

V gene: TRBV28
clone size: once
D gene: TRBD2
J gene: TRBJ2-1
CDR3 DNA: TGTGCCAGCAGTTTAACTAGCGGGAGTCCCCATGAGCAGTTCTTC
CDR3 protein: CASSLTSGSPHEQFF

V gene: TRBV19
clone size: .
D gene: .
J gene: TRBJ2-3
CDR3 DNA: TGTGCCAGTAGATACCTAGGACAGCCAAATACGCAGTATTTT
CDR3 protein: CASRYLGQPNTQYF

V gene: TRBV6-5
clone size: .
D gene: TRBD1
J gene: TRBJ1-1
CDR3 DNA: TGTGCCAGCAGTTACTACAGGGGGAGCGGGACTGAAGCTTTCTTT
CDR3 protein: CASSYYRGSGTEAFF

V gene: TRBV27
clone size: .
D gene: .
J gene: TRBJ1-5
CDR3 DNA: TGTGCCAGCAGTAACGAGATTTGGAGCAATCAGCCCCAGCATTTT
CDR3 protein: CASSNEIWSNQPQHF

V gene: TRBV30
clone size: .
D gene: TRBD1
J gene: TRBJ1-2
CDR3 DNA: TGTGCCTGGAGAGCACAGGGGGGTGGCTACACCTTC
CDR3 protein: CAWRAQGGGYTF

V gene: TRBV27
clone size: .
D gene: TRBD1
J gene: TRBJ2-2
CDR3 DNA: TGTGCCAGCAGTCCGACAGGGGGCACCGGGGAGCTGTTTTTT
CDR3 protein: CASSPTGGTGELFF

V gene: TRBV4-3
clone size: .
D gene: TRBD1
J gene: TRBJ1-4
CDR3 DNA: TGCGCCAGCAGCCATACTCCGGGACAGTCAACTAATGAAAAACTGTTTTTT
CDR3 protein: CASSHTPGQSTNEKLFF

V gene: TRBV2
clone size: .
D gene: .
J gene: TRBJ2-5
CDR3 DNA: TGTGCCAGCAGTGAGTCGGGGTTGGAGACCCAGTACTTC
CDR3 protein: CASSESGLETQYF

V gene: TRBV27
clone size: .
D gene: .
J gene: TRBJ2-2
CDR3 DNA: TGTGCCAGCAGTTTATTTACGGGACAAGGGAACACCGGGGAGCTGTTTTTT
CDR3 protein: CASSLFTGQGNTGELFF

V gene: TRBV30
clone size: .
D gene: .
J gene: TRBJ2-6
CDR3 DNA: TGTGCCTGGAGTACAGGGTTCCTTGGGGCCAACGTCCTGACTTTC
CDR3 protein: CAWSTGFLGANVLTF

V gene: TRBV18
clone size: .
D gene: .
J gene: TRBJ2-3
CDR3 DNA: TGTGCCAGCTCACCAACCGGGTCTAGCACAGATACGCAGTATTTT
CDR3 protein: CASSPTGSSTDTQYF